This record covers a single TCR beta chain. This CDR3 region has 15 residues. In germline, CDR1 is LNHDA, CDR2 SQIVND (reference sequence). The V gene end was trimmed by 5 bases and the J gene end by 3 bases; junction bases not matched to a gene: 7. This sample is drawn from a study of blood T cell repertoires in COVID-19. Profiled with immunoSEQ multiplex PCR; TCRdb holds only in-frame clones, not every one. Among about 200,000 clones listed, around 79% were seen once. Sequencing input: peripheral blood. The rearrangement joins TRBV19 to TRBJ2-1; 7 bases line up with TRBD2. The sequence was collected from a middle-aged woman with COVID-19, enrolled during active disease. The CDR3 loop reads CASSAGLSVYNEQFF. DNA for the CDR3: TGTGCCAGTAGTGCGGGACTATCAGTCTACAATGAGCAGTTCTTC.